This record covers a single TCR beta chain. The clone's antigen remains unknown. No much larger clone exists at a distance of one base, and base qualities are not known. The data derive from a study of shared clonotypes between healthy human individuals (TCRdb year 2020). Study-level background: The cohort included three men and a couple of women between 18 and 49 years of age. For each donor, CD4 naive and CD4 memory were each run on three plates, CD8 naive on two plates, and CD8 memory on one plate. The study deeply sequenced blood TCR repertoires of several healthy adults to estimate repertoire size and the extent of clonotype sharing between individuals. Libraries were prepared and TCR repertoires were sequenced by different laboratories using diverse techniques, in order to increase sequencing depth and limit assay-specific biases. Between about 0.85 and 9.5 billion PBMCs per donor were obtained by leukapheresis. Overall study outcomes, separate from this receptor: Sampling was restricted to blood, and TCR repertoires in tissues likely differ from the TCR repertoires found in blood. Incomplete sequencing was indicated by rarefaction of sorted-subset datasets, despite the large sequencing depth. The small number of donors limited the genetic and exposure-history diversity represented. Sharing across four donors was observed for approximately 4.6% of naive CD4, over 3% of naive CD8, about 2.3% of memory CD4, and around 0.44% of memory CD8 clonotypes. Based on pairwise subsampling, the degree of clonotype sharing among donors was expected to be affected by sequencing depth. Compared with non-shared clonotypes, the clonotypes found in all four sorted-subset donors had higher generation probabilities. Estimated clonotype richness was generally larger for naive than for memory subsets.

CDR1 and CDR2 (SNHLY, FYNNEI) derive from the germline V gene. Trimming costs V 0 bases and J 4 bases, and their ends lie 12 bases apart. From the cysteine up to the phenylalanine, the CDR3 has a length of 15 residues. The only DNA kept is the CDR3, 45 bases in frame from the first base. TCR CDR3 regions were amplified from genomic DNA by multiplex PCR using the deep immunoSEQ assay. Extracted genomic DNA from each cell subset was distributed evenly across all wells of several immunoSEQ 96-well plates, and each plate was treated as a replicate. For sorted subsets, 200 to 250 ng genomic DNA, equal to about 30,000 T cell genomes, was loaded into each replicate PCR. The purified libraries were quantified using a Qubit 3.0 fluorometer, sized with a Bioanalyzer 2100, and then quantified again using the KAPA Library Quantification kit. A separate single-read 150-cycle Illumina NextSeq 550 flow cell was used to sequence each immunoSEQ 96-well plate. As for how the authors treated the data: Because only junctional sequences without quality scores were contained in the immunoSEQ output, filtering matching that applied to full-length reads could not be performed. To assign V/J genes and CDR3, sequences were annotated using PyIR, a Python wrapper for IgBLAST v1.9, with IMGT germline references. Reads were removed for weak V/J assignments (E-value above 1e-6), missing CDR3, stop codons, out-of-frame junctions, or ambiguous translated residues. A V3J clonotype was defined by an identical inferred V gene, J gene, and CDR3 amino acid sequence. The percentage overlap between two repertoires was calculated by dividing the number of shared unique clonotypes by the size of the smaller repertoire. RTK rarefaction, the Chao1 estimator, and Recon v2.1 estimates of unobserved clonotypes were used to assess repertoire richness. For all TCRbeta clonotypes obtained by the gDNA method from a handful of donors, generation probabilities were computed with OLGA. In TCRdb, the immuneACCESS table is reduced to in-frame sequences with V and J assigned. These tables do not hold every clone; where another copy was compared, an unresolved V gene accounts for under half, and the others remain unexplained. That table furnishes V, J and clone size, whereas the DNA furnished D and trimming. This sample is represented by around 650,000 clones; about 95% of them were singletons. The ten largest clones take up less than 0.13% of the sample.

For the CD8 naive samples, CD45RO-negative cells were positively selected for CCR7, yielding a CD45RA+CCR7+ population from which TemRA cells were excluded. Donors were healthy HIV-negative adults with no recently reported acute infections or vaccinations. Only Caucasian adults living in Nashville, Tennessee, USA were represented among the donors. Blood was obtained by leukapheresis, after which PBMCs were separated by Ficoll-Histopaque density gradient centrifugation and cryopreserved in liquid nitrogen vapor phase. Analytical flow cytometry was used to check the purity and quantity of every magnetically sorted T cell population. Genomic DNA was isolated from every sorted fraction and measured by UV absorbance on a Nanodrop 2000c.

Material for sequencing was naive CD8+ T cells sorted from blood. What the cell subset or site label conveys for this sample: CD45RA+CCR7+. The source is a woman in her thirties in good health. The chain is assembled from TRBV2 and TRBJ1-2, with the identity of the D gene unclear. This receptor has the CDR3 CASSEAPGGGYGYTF. The nucleotides are TGTGCCAGCAGTGAAGCCCCGGGTGGTGGCTATGGCTACACCTTC.